This record looks at one T cell receptor beta chain sequence and its context. The data originate from a study of cytomegalovirus exposure and HLA in healthy donors. The PCR contained 60 Vbeta and 13 Jbeta primers. The data were produced by immunoSEQ multiplex PCR, yet TCRdb's version contains in-frame clones alone and is incomplete. The top ten hold 5% to 6% of the sample, which has roughly 97,000 clones, 70% to 85% seen once. There are 14 residues in the CDR3. V was cut by 2 bases and J by 2 bases, with 6 bases left in between. CDR1 is SNHLY and CDR2 is FYNNEI in the germline V gene. Sequencing was carried out using PBMCs. The chain recombines TRBV2 with TRBJ1-4; the D gene is possibly TRBD1 (5 bases). The receptor was isolated from a woman between 18 and 29 years old in good health and CMV-seropositive. The CDR3 DNA follows: TGTGCCAGCAGTGAACAGGGTACTAATGAAAAACTGTTTTTT. It specifies CASSEQGTNEKLFF. Using reference TRBV2 and TRBJ1-4 for the parts outside the CDR3, the full variable domain is EPEVTQTPSHQVTQMGQEVILRCVPISNHLYFYWYRQILGQKVEFLVSFYNNEISEKSEIFDDQFSVERPDGSNFTLKIRSTKLEDSAMYFCASSEQGTNEKLFFGSGTQLSVL.